This TCR beta chain was observed in a study of T cell repertoires in cytomegalovirus infection. Study context: Indications came from public TCR beta signatures; they pointed to CMV infection and to a matching HLA type.

Concerning this clonotype: Its antigen is still unknown.

TCRdb processed the reads anew with MiXCR; each CDR3 protein has one entry. The sample carries around 740,000 distinct CDR3 sequences, under 40% recorded once. General study findings and limits: People with CMV and the relevant HLA were identified by cumulative public TCR beta family frequency. It was HLA-C-restricted CMV-specific TCR beta clonotypes that dominated the response ex vivo.

This CDR3 comprises 14 residues. The germline CDR1 and CDR2 sequences are SQVTM and ANQGSEA. Deletions cut 0 bases from V and 3 bases from J, with 9 bases between. The sample taken for sequencing was PBMCs. The sequence derives from a human donor in good health (CMV status not recorded). Some clones in this sample may be carry-over from other donors' samples. The gene calls are TRBV29-1 and TRBJ1-3, with D perhaps matching TRBD1 (6 bases). The CDR3 DNA reads as TGCAGCGTTGAAGAGGGGGCTGGTGGAAACACCATATATTTT. Protein product: CSVEEGAGGNTIYF. Full variable domain (outside the CDR3, taken from reference TRBV29-1 and TRBJ1-3): SAVISQKPSRDICQRGTSLTIQCQVDSQVTMMFWYRQQPGQSLTLIATANQGSEATYESGFVIDKFPISRPNLTFSTLTVSNMSPEDSSIYLCSVEEGAGGNTIYFGEGSWLTVV.